Here is one T cell receptor beta chain with its context. The data derive from a study of blood T cell repertoires in COVID-19. As for the study in general: The United States, Italy and Spain were the sources of the acute and convalescent COVID-19 samples. PBMCs, B-cell-depleted T cells, or T cells provided the cDNA or gDNA that made up the material.

CDR1 SGDLS and CDR2 YYNGEE come from the germline V gene. V was pared by 0 bases and J by 7 bases, with 14 bases between. CDR3 length: 15 residues. Residents of about two dozen US areas, aged about 18 to 89 years, made up the participants. Membership in each cohort depended on participant-reported clinical history. The assay was immunoSEQ multiplex PCR, and TCRdb's table has in-frame clones only and misses some. In the table there are some 200,000 clones, about nine tenths of which are singletons. V gene TRBV9 combines with J gene TRBJ2-1; D perhaps matches TRBD1 (6 bases). The sequenced sample was PBMCs or T cells enriched from blood (not recorded which). This TCR was recovered from a woman under 40 who had recovered from COVID-19. The CDR3 sequence: CASSVAAYTGNEQFF. CDR3 sequence (DNA): TGTGCCAGCAGCGTAGCTGCTTATACAGGGAATGAGCAGTTCTTC.